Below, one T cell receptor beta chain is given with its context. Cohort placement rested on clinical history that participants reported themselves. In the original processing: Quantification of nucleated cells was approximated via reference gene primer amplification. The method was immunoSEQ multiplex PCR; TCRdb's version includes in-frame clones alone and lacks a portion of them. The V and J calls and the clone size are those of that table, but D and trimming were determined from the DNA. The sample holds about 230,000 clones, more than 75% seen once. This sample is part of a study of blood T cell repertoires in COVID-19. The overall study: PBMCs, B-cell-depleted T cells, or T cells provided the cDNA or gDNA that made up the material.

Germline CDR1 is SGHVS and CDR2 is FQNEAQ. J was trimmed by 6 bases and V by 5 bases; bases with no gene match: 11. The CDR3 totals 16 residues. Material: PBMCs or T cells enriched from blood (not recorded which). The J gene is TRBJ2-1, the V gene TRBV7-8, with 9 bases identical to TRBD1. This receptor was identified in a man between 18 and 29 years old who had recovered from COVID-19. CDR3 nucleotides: TGTGCCAGCAGCGGAGCATGGGACAGGGTGAGCAATGAGCAGTTCTTC. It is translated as CASSGAWDRVSNEQFF.